This T cell receptor beta chain comes out of a study of blood T cell repertoires in COVID-19. About the research overall: Specimens from acute and convalescent COVID-19 originated in the United States, Italy and Spain. T cells, B-cell-depleted T cells, or PBMCs supplied cDNA or gDNA.

Sequencing was performed with immunoSEQ multiplex PCR; in TCRdb, only in-frame clones are kept and a portion is missing. The repertoire consists of about 280,000 clones, with about four fifths occurring once and the leading ten covering about 5%. Participants spanned ages about 18 to 100 years and resided in 20 to 30 US areas. In assigning cohorts, the study relied on participant-reported clinical history. The CDR3 consists of 13 residues. Deletions cut 0 bases from V and 9 bases from J, with 9 bases between. The germline CDR1 and CDR2 sequences are WSHSY and SAAADI. The sequenced sample consisted of PBMCs or T cells enriched from blood (not recorded which). The V gene is TRBV10-2, the J gene TRBJ1-5; no clear D gene. This sequence originates from a man between 35 and 55 years old who had been exposed to COVID-19. CDR3: CASSESGAAPQHF. The CDR3 DNA reads as TGCGCCAGCAGTGAGTCGGGAGCCGCGCCCCAGCATTTT.